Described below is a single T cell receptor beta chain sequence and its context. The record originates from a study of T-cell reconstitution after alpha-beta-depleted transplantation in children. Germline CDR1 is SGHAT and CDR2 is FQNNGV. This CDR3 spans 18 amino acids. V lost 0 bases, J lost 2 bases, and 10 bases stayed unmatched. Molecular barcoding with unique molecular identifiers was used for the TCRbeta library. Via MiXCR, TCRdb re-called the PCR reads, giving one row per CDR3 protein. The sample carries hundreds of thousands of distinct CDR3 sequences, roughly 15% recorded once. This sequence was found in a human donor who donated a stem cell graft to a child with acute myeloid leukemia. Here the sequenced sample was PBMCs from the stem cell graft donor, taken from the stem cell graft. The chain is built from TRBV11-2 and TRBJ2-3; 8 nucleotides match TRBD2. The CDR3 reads CASSLDGNSGGFTDTQYF. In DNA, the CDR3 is TGTGCCAGCAGCTTAGATGGTAACAGCGGGGGTTTCACAGATACGCAGTATTTT.